The 31 T cell receptor beta chains reported below all come from one sample, sequenced in a study of T-cell memory formation after mild COVID-19. MiXCR was run by TCRdb on the 5' RACE reads, yielding one entry per CDR3 protein. The profile shows about 250,000 distinct CDR3 sequences, approximately 15% of them singletons. The sequenced sample was PBMCs or a T cell subset sorted from them (not recorded which). The receptors derive from an adult woman who had mild COVID-19 (a few samples of this study predate the infection). Cell type and time point are not known.

This clonotype showed up just a few times. The chain recombines TRBV3-1 with TRBJ2-7; perhaps TRBD2 as D (5 bases). V gave up 2 bases and J gave up 5 bases, with 13 bases separating them. CDR3 length: 14 residues. Germline-derived CDR1 and CDR2 are LGHDT and YNNKEL (reference sequence). The CDR3 loop reads CASSQRGSGNEQYF. CDR3 sequence (DNA): TGTGCCAGCAGCCAACGAGGGTCGGGGAACGAGCAGTACTTC.

The sample holds a few counts of this clonotype. The chain has TRBV9 and TRBJ2-5; 9 positions agree with TRBD1. This CDR3 has 15 residues. With V trimmed by 3 bases and J by 5 bases, 8 bases remained unmatched. Germline V gives CDR1 SGDLS, CDR2 YYNGEE. Here the CDR3 reads CASSALQGAGETQYF. The CDR3 nucleotides read TGTGCCAGCAGCGCCCTACAGGGGGCAGGGGAGACCCAGTACTTC.

This clonotype turned up a few times. The J gene is TRBJ2-7, the V gene TRBV4-1; tentatively, D is TRBD2 (6 bases). Between the trimmed V and J ends, which lost 0 bases and 6 bases, there was a span of 9 bases. The V gene's germline CDR1 is MGHRA and CDR2 YSYEKL. The CDR3 sequence is 13 residues long. CDR3 nucleotides: TGCGCCAGCAGCCAAGATGGAGGGAGCGAGCAGTACTTC. Amino acids: CASSQDGGSEQYF.

This sequence joins TRBV7-2 and TRBJ2-4, with D possibly being TRBD2 (5 bases). The germline V and J ends were trimmed by 3 bases and 4 bases, with 10 bases remaining between them. Germline V gene lookup returns CDR1 SGHTA and CDR2 FQGNSA. The CDR3 spans 14 residues. The CDR3 loop is CASSLSTGKNIQYF. DNA for the CDR3: TGTGCCAGCAGCTTGAGCACGGGGAAAAACATTCAGTACTTC. The whole variable domain, remainder taken from reference TRBV7-2 and TRBJ2-4, is GAGVSQSPSNKVTEKGKDVELRCDPISGHTALYWYRQSLGQGLEFLIYFQGNSAPDKSGLPSDRFSAERTGGSVSTLTIQRTQQEDSAVYLCASSLSTGKNIQYFGAGTRLSVL.

The CDR3 DNA reads TGTGCCAGCAGCAGGATCTCCTACGAGCAGTACTTC. The encoded protein is CASSRISYEQYF. The chain joins TRBV7-2 to TRBJ2-7; D unclear. Trimming left V 5 bases short and J 0 bases short, with 5 bases between. The germline V gene encodes CDR1 SGHTA and CDR2 FQGNSA. The CDR3 consists of 12 residues.

The gene calls are TRBV20-1 and TRBJ1-6; TRBD1 might be the D (6 bases). Trimming removed 6 bases from V and 7 bases from J, with 16 bases in between. The CDR3 covers 14 residues. Germline loops: CDR1 DFQATT, CDR2 SNEGSKA (reference sequence). The CDR3: CSAFTQGPNSPLHF. CDR3 bases: TGCAGTGCCTTTACCCAGGGGCCGAATTCACCCCTCCACTTT.

This clonotype was seen a few times. This chain links TRBV7-8 with TRBJ2-7, with TRBD2 matching 7 bases. CDR1 is SGHVS and CDR2 is FQNEAQ in the germline V gene. Trimming took 6 bases from V and 3 from J; bases not matched to a gene: 11. This CDR3 is built from 15 residues. Here the CDR3 reads CASRRGREWVYEQYF. For the CDR3, the DNA is TGTGCCAGCAGGCGAGGGAGGGAGTGGGTCTACGAGCAGTACTTC.

The chain recombines TRBV18 with TRBJ2-5; the match to TRBD2 covers 14 bases. V dropped 4 bases and J dropped 4; count of bases not matched to a gene: 8. CDR3 length: 17 residues. CDR1 is KGHSH, CDR2 LQKENI, per germline. The CDR3 DNA follows: TGTGCCAGCTCACTTGGACTAGCGGGGGGCCCAGGAGAGACCCAGTACTTC. Protein: CASSLGLAGGPGETQYF.

This clonotype was picked up a small number of times. The chain links TRBV7-9 to TRBJ2-3; D remains unclear. The length of the CDR3 is 13 residues. The germline V gene has CDR1 SEHNR and CDR2 FQNEAQ (reference sequence). V lost 5 bases, J lost 7 bases, and 13 bases lay in between. CDR3 nucleotide sequence: TGTGCCAGCAGCCCCTCATCTGGAAATACGCAGTATTTT. Protein product: CASSPSSGNTQYF.

This clonotype showed up just a few times. The chain uses TRBV29-1 and TRBJ2-5, with a tentative D call TRBD2 (6 bases). The germline V and J ends were trimmed by 4 bases and 0 bases, with 9 bases remaining between them. Germline CDR1 SQVTM, CDR2 ANQGSEA. The CDR3 runs to 13 residues. The CDR3 DNA follows: TGCAGCGTTGGTTGGGACTACCAAGAGACCCAGTACTTC. Translating gives CSVGWDYQETQYF.

In this sample, this clonotype turned up a few times. V gene TRBV6-6 combines with J gene TRBJ1-2, with D tentatively TRBD1 (5 bases). The CDR3 runs to 15 residues. Looked up from germline, CDR1 is MNHNY and CDR2 is SVGAGI (reference sequence). The germline V and J ends were trimmed by 0 bases and 4 bases, with 12 bases remaining between them. The CDR3 is CASSYSEGPGYGYTF. The CDR3 DNA follows: TGTGCCAGCAGTTACTCCGAGGGGCCGGGCTATGGCTACACCTTC.

This clonotype was counted once. V and J are TRBV6-5 and TRBJ1-2; 7 nucleotides align to TRBD1. Germline CDR1 MNHEY, CDR2 SVGAGI. The CDR3 has 13 residues. J gave up 6 bases and V 7 bases, and 8 bases lay outside the gene matches. The CDR3 DNA reads TGTGCCAGCACCTCGACAGGGAGCGATGGCTACACCTTC. It is translated as CASTSTGSDGYTF.

As concerns this clonotype: One junction end disagrees with the germline gene, perhaps due to a read error. The chain combines TRBV7-2 with TRBJ2-3; D unresolved. The CDR3 is 15 amino acids. CDR1 SGHTA and CDR2 FQGNSA come from the germline V gene. The CDR3 nucleotides are TGTGCCAGCAGCTCCAAGCAGGCAGGCACAGATACGCAGTTTTTT. As protein: CASSSKQAGTDTQFF.

The chain has TRBV7-2 and TRBJ1-3; D remains unclear. The germline gives CDR1 SGHTA, CDR2 FQGNSA. The CDR3 extends over 17 amino acids. V was pared by 1 base and J by 0 bases, with 13 bases between. CDR3 sequence (DNA): TGTGCCAGCAGCTTAGGTGTTGGGTTGAGCTCTGGAAACACCATATATTTT. Protein sequence: CASSLGVGLSSGNTIYF.

The V and J genes are TRBV12-3 or TRBV12-4 and TRBJ1-2; D is unresolved. CDR3 length: 13 amino acids. V was trimmed by 0 bases and J by 7 bases, leaving 9 bases between them. The CDR3 coding sequence is TGTGCCAGCAGTTTAGCAGAATCGCGTGGCTACACCTTC. It codes for CASSLAESRGYTF.

This clonotype was picked up one time. The V gene is TRBV20-1, the J gene TRBJ2-5, with a possible D match to TRBD2 (5 bases). CDR1 and CDR2 from the germline V gene are DFQATT and SNEGSKA (reference sequence). CDR3 length: 13 amino acids. V was trimmed by 1 base and J by 5 bases, leaving 11 bases between them. The CDR3, as DNA: TGCAGTGCTAGAGTCCCCGGCGGGGAGACCCAGTACTTC. It translates to CSARVPGGETQYF.

The chain combines TRBV6-2 or TRBV6-3 with TRBJ2-1, with TRBD1 identical over 8 bases. Germline CDR1 MNHEY, CDR2 SVGEGT. V was pared by 8 bases and J by 5 bases, with 14 bases of the junction left unmatched. The CDR3 is 16 residues long. CDR3 in amino acids: CASGPFRDRLNNEQFF. CDR3 DNA sequence: TGTGCCAGCGGGCCGTTTCGGGACAGGCTCAACAATGAGCAGTTCTTC.

This clonotype was counted only a few times. The chain couples TRBV5-1 to TRBJ2-7; D call uncertain. The CDR3 loop spans 14 amino acids. Germline values: CDR1 SGHRS, CDR2 YFSETQ. Trimming removed 0 bases at V and 2 bases at J, with 9 bases between. The CDR3 sequence is CASSLGWSPYEQYF. CDR3 sequence (DNA): TGCGCCAGCAGCTTGGGATGGTCCCCCTACGAGCAGTACTTC.

This clonotype was seen ten or more times. The chain is built from TRBV5-1 and TRBJ2-7, with no clear D. Germline lookup yields CDR1 SGHRS and CDR2 YFSETQ. The CDR3 spans 13 residues. The germline V and J ends were trimmed by 6 bases and 3 bases, with 13 bases remaining between them. CDR3 DNA sequence: TGCGCCAGCAAGGAGACTGCGAGCTACGAGCAGTACTTC. Amino acids: CASKETASYEQYF.

This clonotype was seen more than once but under ten times. The chain combines TRBV10-3 with TRBJ2-1; 8 bases are a match to TRBD2. The CDR3 contains 14 residues. Trimming removed 10 bases from V and 6 bases from J; junction bases left unmatched: 11. The germline gives CDR1 ENHRY, CDR2 SYGVKD. The CDR3 reads CATAGTSGGNEQFF. CDR3 coding DNA: TGTGCCACCGCCGGGACTAGTGGTGGCAATGAGCAGTTCTTC.

This clonotype came up a few times. This chain joins TRBV10-3 and TRBJ1-5; D is ambiguous. CDR3 length: 13 amino acids. Trimming shortened V by 7 bases and J by 0 bases, and 7 bases separated the two germline ends. Germline CDR1 reads ENHRY; CDR2 reads SYGVKD. The CDR3 spells CAITQDSNQPQHF. CDR3 nucleotides: TGTGCCATCACTCAGGATAGCAATCAGCCCCAGCATTTT.

The genes are TRBV5-1 and TRBJ2-7, with D perhaps given as TRBD1 or TRBD2 (5 bases each). The CDR3 consists of 14 residues. From germline, CDR1 is SGHRS and CDR2 YFSETQ. V gave up 4 bases and J gave up 0 bases, with 11 bases separating them. CDR3 region: CASSPGRSSYEQYF. The CDR3 region has the DNA TGCGCCAGCAGCCCGGGACGTAGCTCCTACGAGCAGTACTTC.

The rearrangement uses TRBV4-2 and TRBJ1-2; the match to TRBD1 covers 7 bases. With V trimmed by 0 bases and J by 1 base, 2 bases remained unmatched. The CDR3 spans 15 residues. Germline values: CDR1 LGHNA, CDR2 YNFKEQ. The DNA of the CDR3 is TGTGCCAGCAGCCAAGACGGGACAGTTAACTATGGCTACACCTTC. Its translation is CASSQDGTVNYGYTF.

In this sample, this clonotype turned up many times. V and J are TRBV7-3 and TRBJ2-7, with D maybe TRBD1 (5 bases). V shed 3 bases and J shed 0 bases, with 9 bases lying between them. This CDR3 has 14 residues. Germline V CDR1 and CDR2: SGHTA, FQGTGA. The DNA for the CDR3 is TGTGCCAGCAGCTTGGACAAGATCTCCTACGAGCAGTACTTC. Its translation is CASSLDKISYEQYF. The entire variable domain, with the rest obtained from reference TRBV7-3 and TRBJ2-7, is as follows: GAGVSQTPSNKVTEKGKYVELRCDPISGHTALYWYRQSLGQGPEFLIYFQGTGAADDSGLPNDRFFAVRPEGSVSTLKIQRTERGDSAVYLCASSLDKISYEQYFGPGTRLTVT.

V is TRBV27 and J is TRBJ2-2; D might be TRBD1 (5 bases). Germline V gene data show CDR1 as MNHEY and CDR2 as SMNVEV (reference sequence). This CDR3 region has 15 residues. Between the trimmed V and J ends, which lost 4 bases and 5 bases, there was a span of 14 bases. CDR3 amino acids: CASSSQALATGELFF. The CDR3 bases are TGTGCCAGCAGTTCACAGGCGTTGGCTACCGGGGAGCTGTTTTTT.

This sequence joins TRBV7-3 and TRBJ2-3; 13 nucleotides align to TRBD2. This CDR3 is 19 amino acids long. Germline V CDR1 and CDR2: SGHTA, FQGTGA. V lost 2 bases to trimming and J lost 1 base; unmatched junction nucleotides: 9. The DNA for the CDR3 is TGTGCCAGCAGCTTACTTCGGACTAGCGGGAGTAGCGGCACAGATACGCAGTATTTT. Protein product: CASSLLRTSGSSGTDTQYF.

The chain couples TRBV24-1 to TRBJ2-5; no clear D gene. CDR1 and CDR2 from the germline V gene are KGHDR and SFDVKD. Trimming pared 4 bases from V and 5 bases from J, leaving 10 bases between. This CDR3 is 13 amino acids long. CDR3 protein: CATSEVISETQYF. The CDR3 DNA sequence: TGTGCCACCAGTGAGGTGATATCGGAGACCCAGTACTTC.

The rearrangement joins TRBV20-1 to TRBJ1-5; D not resolved. Germline loops: CDR1 DFQATT, CDR2 SNEGSKA (reference sequence). The CDR3 is 13 residues long. V was shortened by 3 bases and J by 9 bases, with 15 bases between the two germline ends. The CDR3 nucleotides are TGCAGTGCTAGTCATAGGGCCAACAGGCCCCAGCATTTT. Translated, it gives CSASHRANRPQHF.

This clonotype has more than one count but fewer than ten. The CDR3 coding sequence is TGTGCCAGCAGTTCGGGACTAGCGGCCGAGCAGTACTTC. Translated: CASSSGLAAEQYF. The chain combines TRBV6-5 with TRBJ2-7, with 11 bases fitting TRBD2. Germline CDR1 reads MNHEY; CDR2 reads SVGAGI. The CDR3 length is 13 residues. The V segment lost 4 bases and the J segment 6 bases; nucleotides outside the gene matches: 2.

The rearrangement links TRBV12-3 or TRBV12-4 to TRBJ2-1, with TRBD2 matching over 12 bases. The V gene end was trimmed by 1 base and the J gene end by 10 bases; junction bases not matched to a gene: 11. This CDR3 region has 17 residues. CDR3 nucleotides: TGTGCCAGCAGTTTAGGCGGCCTAGCGGGGGGGCCGGGAGAGCAGTTCTTC. Residues: CASSLGGLAGGPGEQFF.

The V gene is TRBV4-3, the J gene TRBJ1-5; no clear D. Germline CDR1 and CDR2: LGHNA and YSLEER. This CDR3 is 15 amino acids long. V lost 0 bases to trimming and J lost 7 bases, with 13 bases between them. The CDR3 nucleotides are TGCGCCAGCAGCCAAGATCGAAGGCCTCGACAGCCCCAGCATTTT. This codes for CASSQDRRPRQPQHF.